The 18 T cell receptor beta chains presented below share a single source sample, sequenced in a study of cytomegalovirus exposure and HLA in healthy donors. The PCR employed 60 Vbeta primers together with 13 Jbeta primers. Profiled with immunoSEQ multiplex PCR; TCRdb holds only in-frame clones, not every one. This table has approximately 120,000 clones, roughly 80% appearing once. The specimen was PBMCs. These receptors originate from a woman between 40 and 50 years old in good health and CMV-seropositive.

This chain uses TRBV7-3 with TRBJ2-5, with TRBD2 as a possible D gene (5 bases). The length of the CDR3 is 14 residues. The germline gives CDR1 SGHTA, CDR2 FQGTGA. V gave up 1 base and J gave up 5 bases, with 11 bases separating them. The CDR3 loop is CASSLNLGVETQYF. The CDR3 DNA sequence: TGTGCCAGCAGCTTAAACCTGGGAGTCGAGACCCAGTACTTC.

The V gene is TRBV16, the J gene TRBJ1-1; perhaps TRBD1 as D (5 bases). CDR3 length: 16 amino acids. Germline-derived CDR1 and CDR2 are KGHSY and FQNENV. The V end lost 6 bases, the J end lost 1 base, and 18 bases lay between the germline ends. The CDR3 nucleotides read TGTGCCAGCAGAGGTAGGCGGGGCGGCACGAACACTGAAGCTTTCTTT. Amino acid sequence: CASRGRRGGTNTEAFF. The full variable domain, with the rest looked up from reference TRBV16 and TRBJ1-1, is GEEVAQTPKHLVRGEGQKAKLYCAPIKGHSYVFWYQQVLKNEFKFLISFQNENVFDETGMPKERFSAKCLPNSPCSLEIQATKLEDSAVYFCASRGRRGGTNTEAFFGQGTRLTVV.

The J gene is TRBJ2-1, the V gene TRBV19; D is unresolved. The CDR3 contains 14 residues. Trimming took off 1 base at V and 4 bases at J, with 8 bases between the two ends. Germline V gives CDR1 LNHDA, CDR2 SQIVND (reference sequence). The CDR3 spells CASSIGSTYNEQFF. The CDR3 DNA reads TGTGCCAGTAGTATAGGGAGCACGTACAATGAGCAGTTCTTC. Drawing the rest from reference TRBV19 and TRBJ2-1, the complete variable domain is DGGITQSPKYLFRKEGQNVTLSCEQNLNHDAMYWYRQDPGQGLRLIYYSQIVNDFQKGDIAEGYSVSREKKESFPLTVTSAQKNPTAFYLCASSIGSTYNEQFFGPGTRLTVL.

This chain links TRBV27 with TRBJ2-7, with 7 bases fitting TRBD2. The CDR3 is 15 residues long. V lost 3 bases and J lost 3; bases outside the gene matches: 8. CDR1 is MNHEY and CDR2 is SMNVEV in the germline V gene (reference sequence). CDR3 sequence: CASSLESSGLYEQYF. CDR3 bases: TGTGCCAGCAGTTTGGAATCTAGCGGACTCTACGAGCAGTACTTC.

This clone has a handful of counts. The chain has TRBV7-2 and TRBJ1-1; 8 nucleotides align to TRBD1. In germline, CDR1 is SGHTA, CDR2 FQGNSA. This CDR3 is built from 13 residues. V lost 4 bases, J lost 8 bases, and 6 bases stayed unmatched. The CDR3 nucleotides are TGTGCCAGCAGCTCCGACAGGGGAATGGAAGCTTTCTTT. It translates to CASSSDRGMEAFF.

This chain connects TRBV7-8 to TRBJ1-5; TRBD1 agrees at 10 bases. V was pared by 2 bases and J by 5 bases, with 6 bases of the junction left unmatched. Germline lookup yields CDR1 SGHVS and CDR2 FQNEAQ. The CDR3 is 16 amino acids. This CDR3 reads CASSLNPGQGDQPQHF. The DNA for the CDR3 is TGTGCCAGCAGCTTAAATCCCGGACAGGGGGATCAGCCCCAGCATTTT.

Worth noting for this clone: Mismatch with germline at one junction end may stem from a read error. The gene calls are TRBV7-9 and TRBJ1-1; the match to TRBD1 covers 11 bases. Looked up from germline, CDR1 is SEHNR and CDR2 is FQNEAQ (reference sequence). The CDR3 runs 16 residues. The CDR3 DNA reads TGTTCCAGCAGCTTAGGACAGGGGGCAGTGAACACTGAAGCTTTCTTT. Its protein product is CSSSLGQGAVNTEAFF. Using reference TRBV7-9 and TRBJ1-1 for the parts outside the CDR3, the full variable domain is DTGVSQNPRHKITKRGQNVTFRCDPISEHNRLYWYRQTLGQGPEFLTYFQNEAQLEKSRLLSDRFSAERPKGSFSTLEIQRTEQGDSAMYLCSSSLGQGAVNTEAFFGQGTRLTVV.

The rearrangement joins TRBV18 to TRBJ2-7; TRBD2 might be the D (6 bases). From germline, CDR1 is KGHSH and CDR2 LQKENI. Trimming cost V 0 bases and J 7 bases, with 10 bases left between them. There are 13 residues in the CDR3. CDR3 DNA sequence: TGTGCCAGCTCACCACCCCGGAGGGAGGAGCAGTACTTC. Protein product: CASSPPRREEQYF. The full variable domain, in which reference TRBV18 and TRBJ2-7 provide the parts outside the CDR3, is NAGVMQNPRHLVRRRGQEARLRCSPMKGHSHVYWYRQLPEEGLKFMVYLQKENIIDESGMPKERFSAEFPKEGPSILRIQQVVRGDSAAYFCASSPPRREEQYFGPGTRLTVT.

The chain carries TRBV12-5 and TRBJ1-5, with D tentatively TRBD1 (6 bases). V was cut by 1 base and J by 4 bases, with 11 bases left in between. Germline CDR1 LGHNT, CDR2 FRNRAP. This CDR3 is built from 15 residues. The CDR3 DNA is TGTGCTAGTGGTTTGGGACAGGCCGTAAATCAGCCCCAGCATTTT. As protein: CASGLGQAVNQPQHF.

V is TRBV11-2 and J is TRBJ2-6; D uncertain. The CDR3 spans 13 residues. V was clipped by 11 bases and J by 4 bases, with 12 bases between them. The germline V gene encodes CDR1 SGHAT and CDR2 FQNNGV. CDR3 coding DNA: TGTGCCGCGTCTGAGCCCGGGGCCAACGTCCTGACTTTC. Encoded protein: CAASEPGANVLTF.

This clone has just a few counts. This rearrangement joins TRBV10-3 to TRBJ1-4; tentative D call: TRBD1 (5 bases). The germline V gene has CDR1 ENHRY and CDR2 SYGVKD. V was cut by 0 bases and J by 8 bases, with 13 bases left in between. This CDR3 contains 15 residues. CDR3 coding DNA: TGTGCCATCAGTGAGTCAAGAGGAGGGGACGAAAAACTGTTTTTT. It translates to CAISESRGGDEKLFF.

This clone was observed at least ten times. The chain employs TRBV2 and TRBJ2-7, with 7 bases identical to TRBD2. This CDR3 is built from 13 residues. With V trimmed by 7 bases and J by 3 bases, 6 bases remained unmatched. CDR1 and CDR2 (germline): SNHLY, FYNNEI. As DNA, the CDR3 is TGTGCCAGCAAGCGGGACGTAAACTACGAGCAGTACTTC. Its protein product is CASKRDVNYEQYF.

This chain uses TRBV28 with TRBJ1-2, with D tentatively TRBD1 (5 bases). Germline loops: CDR1 MDHEN, CDR2 SYDVKM. This CDR3 contains 13 residues. V was clipped by 3 bases and J by 8 bases, with 13 bases between them. This CDR3 is CASSLEGTRGYTF. For the CDR3, the DNA is TGTGCCAGCAGTTTGGAAGGGACTCGGGGCTACACCTTC.

The chain joins TRBV7-8 to TRBJ2-2; D unresolved. Trimming took 6 bases from V and 7 from J, leaving 12 bases between them. Germline loops: CDR1 SGHVS, CDR2 FQNEAQ. The CDR3 is 13 residues long. This CDR3 is CASSIHESGELFF. Written as DNA, the CDR3 is TGTGCCAGCAGTATTCACGAGAGCGGGGAGCTGTTTTTT.

This clone was picked up one time. The CDR3 protein is CASSRTSGGIYEQYF. The DNA for the CDR3 is TGTGCCAGCTCACGGACTAGCGGGGGGATCTACGAGCAGTACTTC. The rearrangement joins TRBV18 to TRBJ2-7, with 14 bases fitting TRBD2. The CDR3 contains 15 residues. With V trimmed by 4 bases and J by 3 bases, 2 bases remained unmatched. Germline V gene data show CDR1 as KGHSH and CDR2 as LQKENI.

This clone was found a few times. V is TRBV29-1 and J is TRBJ2-2, with 8 bases that match TRBD2. CDR3 size: 15 residues. Germline CDR1 SQVTM, CDR2 ANQGSEA. Trimming took 1 base from V and 2 from J; bases not matched to a gene: 3. The CDR3 region is CSVEASGGNTGELFF. CDR3 in DNA: TGCAGCGTTGAAGCGAGCGGGGGTAACACCGGGGAGCTGTTTTTT.

The gene calls are TRBV27 and TRBJ1-1; D perhaps matches TRBD1 (5 bases). The V gene lost 6 bases and the J gene lost 7 bases, with 12 bases spanning the gap. Germline assignment: CDR1 MNHEY and CDR2 SMNVEV (reference sequence). CDR3 length: 12 amino acids. In DNA form, the CDR3 reads TGTGCCAGCAGGGGGGGAGGAGTTGAAGCTTTCTTT. Its protein product is CASRGGGVEAFF.

The genes are TRBV19 and TRBJ1-1; D unclear. Deletions cut 9 bases from V and 0 bases from J, with 11 bases between. Germline V gene lookup returns CDR1 LNHDA and CDR2 SQIVND (reference sequence). CDR3 length: 13 amino acids. CDR3 nucleotide sequence: TGTGCCAGCCGAACAATGATGAACACTGAAGCTTTCTTT. Translation: CASRTMMNTEAFF.